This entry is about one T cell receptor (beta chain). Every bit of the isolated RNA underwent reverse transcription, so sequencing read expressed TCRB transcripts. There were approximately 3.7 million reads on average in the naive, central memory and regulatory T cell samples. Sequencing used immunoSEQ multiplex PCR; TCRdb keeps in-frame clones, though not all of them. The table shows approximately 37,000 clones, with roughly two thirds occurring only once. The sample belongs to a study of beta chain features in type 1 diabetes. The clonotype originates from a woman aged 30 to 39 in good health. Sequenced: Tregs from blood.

The chain's CDR3 is CAIRGTNEETQYF. The DNA of the CDR3 is TGTGCCATCAGAGGGACTAATGAAGAGACCCAGTACTTC. The gene calls are TRBV10-3 and TRBJ2-5; TRBD2 matches 7 bases. This CDR3 is built from 13 residues. Trimming cost V 6 bases and J 3 bases; bases outside gene matches: 4. The germline V gene encodes CDR1 ENHRY and CDR2 SYGVKD.